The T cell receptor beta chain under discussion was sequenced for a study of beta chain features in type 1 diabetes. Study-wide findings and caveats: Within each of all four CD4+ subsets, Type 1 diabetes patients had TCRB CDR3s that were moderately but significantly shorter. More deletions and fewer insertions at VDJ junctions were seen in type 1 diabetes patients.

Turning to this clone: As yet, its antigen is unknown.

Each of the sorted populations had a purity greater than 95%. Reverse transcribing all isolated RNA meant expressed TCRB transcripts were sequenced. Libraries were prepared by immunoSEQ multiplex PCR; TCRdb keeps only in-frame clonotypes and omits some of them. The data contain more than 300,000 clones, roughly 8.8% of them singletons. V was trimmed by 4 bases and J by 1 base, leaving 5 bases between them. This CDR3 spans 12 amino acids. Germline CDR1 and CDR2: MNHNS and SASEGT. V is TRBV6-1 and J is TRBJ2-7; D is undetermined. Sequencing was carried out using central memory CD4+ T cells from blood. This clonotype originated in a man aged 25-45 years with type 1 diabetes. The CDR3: CASSVWSYEQYF. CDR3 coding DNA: TGTGCCAGCAGTGTATGGTCCTACGAGCAGTACTTC.